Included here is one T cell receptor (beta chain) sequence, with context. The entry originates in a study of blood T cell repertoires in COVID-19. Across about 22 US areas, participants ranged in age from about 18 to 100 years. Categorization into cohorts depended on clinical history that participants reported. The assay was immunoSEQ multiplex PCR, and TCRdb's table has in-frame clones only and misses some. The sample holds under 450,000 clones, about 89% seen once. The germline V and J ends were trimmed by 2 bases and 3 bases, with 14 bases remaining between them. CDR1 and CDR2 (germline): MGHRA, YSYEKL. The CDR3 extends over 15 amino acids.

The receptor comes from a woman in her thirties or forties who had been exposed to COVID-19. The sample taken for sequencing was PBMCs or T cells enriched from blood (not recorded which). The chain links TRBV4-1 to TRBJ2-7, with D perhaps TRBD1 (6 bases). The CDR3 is CASSQTARQDYEQYF. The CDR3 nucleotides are TGCGCCAGCAGCCAAACGGCGCGACAGGACTACGAGCAGTACTTC.